This TCR beta chain was recorded in a study of PD-L1 blockade in urothelial cancer. Repertoires were generated with immunoSEQ multiplex PCR, while TCRdb's copy carries only in-frame clones and drops some. The repertoire holds roughly 50,000 clones, with nearly 90% as singletons. The germline CDR1 and CDR2 sequences are MNHNS and SASEGT. The CDR3 runs 16 residues. The ends lost 1 base at V and 6 bases at J; junction bases unmatched: 8. Here the sequenced sample was PBMCs, taken around atezolizumab (anti-PD-L1) treatment. The TCR comes from a man aged 60-69 years with urothelial cancer. The genes are TRBV6-1 and TRBJ1-2, with 10 bases matching TRBD1. CDR3: CASSEVHRDRGHGYTF. CDR3 bases: TGTGCCAGCAGTGAAGTCCATCGAGACAGGGGGCATGGCTACACCTTC.